The 14 T cell receptor beta chains listed next were all sequenced from one sample in a study of cytomegalovirus exposure and HLA in healthy donors. 60 Vbeta and 13 Jbeta primers were used in PCR. Method: immunoSEQ multiplex PCR; TCRdb's copy keeps in-frame clones and lacks some. Of about 150,000 clones listed, around 87% were seen once; the top ten hold around 5.5%. Sequencing was carried out using PBMCs. The receptors come from a woman in her thirties in good health and CMV-seronegative.

The V gene is TRBV4-3, the J gene TRBJ1-2; 8 positions match TRBD1. V was pared by 2 bases and J by 6 bases, with 5 bases of the junction left unmatched. Germline V gene data show CDR1 as LGHNA and CDR2 as YSLEER. The CDR3 is 14 residues long. This CDR3 is CASSQRQGANGYTF. The CDR3 DNA reads as TGCGCCAGCAGCCAACGCCAGGGGGCTAATGGCTACACCTTC.

The chain recombines TRBV7-2 with TRBJ2-3; no clear D. This CDR3 comprises 13 residues. Germline CDR1 SGHTA, CDR2 FQGNSA. Trimming pared 2 bases from V and 8 bases from J, leaving 11 bases between. The DNA of the CDR3 is TGTGCCAGCAGCTTAACTATATTGTCTACGCAGTATTTT. Translating gives CASSLTILSTQYF.

As DNA, the CDR3 is TGCGCCAGCAGCCCCGGGACAGTTGGAGCTTGGGAGACCCAGTACTTC. It codes for CASSPGTVGAWETQYF. The genes are TRBV5-1 and TRBJ2-5; 7 bases are a match to TRBD1. CDR1 is SGHRS and CDR2 is YFSETQ in the germline V gene. V lost 4 bases and J lost 5; bases outside the gene matches: 14. The CDR3 extends over 16 amino acids. Looking up the rest from reference TRBV5-1 and TRBJ2-5 gives the full variable domain: KAGVTQTPRYLIKTRGQQVTLSCSPISGHRSVSWYQQTPGQGLQFLFEYFSETQRNKGNFPGRFSGRQFSNSRSEMNVSTLELGDSALYLCASSPGTVGAWETQYFGPGTRLLVL.

The chain has TRBV9 and TRBJ2-1, with D perhaps TRBD2 (5 bases). Per germline, CDR1 SGDLS and CDR2 YYNGEE. This CDR3 region has 13 residues. V dropped 4 bases and J dropped 6 bases, with 11 bases sitting between them. CDR3 DNA: TGTGCCAGCAGCAAGGACTTGGCCAATGAGCAGTTCTTC. Amino acid sequence: CASSKDLANEQFF.

The V call is TRBV4-1, the J call TRBJ2-1, with 11 bases aligning to TRBD2. Germline V gives CDR1 MGHRA, CDR2 YSYEKL. V lost 3 bases to trimming and J lost 7 bases; unmatched junction nucleotides: 5. The CDR3 is 15 residues long. Here the CDR3 reads CASSHPTSGRNEQFF. Here the CDR3 DNA reads TGCGCCAGCAGCCACCCAACTAGCGGGAGAAATGAGCAGTTCTTC.

The chain uses TRBV7-9 and TRBJ2-5; a weak D match, TRBD1 (6 bases). This CDR3 contains 16 residues. V was pared by 1 base and J by 0 bases, with 12 bases between. Germline-derived CDR1 and CDR2 are SEHNR and FQNEAQ (reference sequence). CDR3 sequence (DNA): TGTGCCAGCAGCTTAGACGGAGAGGGGGACCAAGAGACCCAGTACTTC. Protein product: CASSLDGEGDQETQYF.

This chain links TRBV5-1 with TRBJ2-5, with 9 bases lining up with TRBD1. V trimming: 7 bases; J trimming: 5 bases; junction bases outside the gene matches: 12. Germline CDR1 reads SGHRS; CDR2 reads YFSETQ. This CDR3 has 15 amino acids. The CDR3 protein is CASRHLGQGPETQYF. CDR3 nucleotides: TGCGCCAGCCGCCACCTTGGACAGGGGCCGGAGACCCAGTACTTC.

The gene calls are TRBV30 and TRBJ1-4, with D possibly matching TRBD1 (6 bases). This CDR3 comprises 13 residues. V was shortened by 0 bases and J by 8 bases, with 10 bases between the two germline ends. Germline V lookup: CDR1 GTSNPN, CDR2 SVGIG (reference sequence). CDR3 coding DNA: TGTGCCTGGAGTGTACAGGGTTCCGAAAAACTGTTTTTT. Amino acid sequence: CAWSVQGSEKLFF.

The V gene is TRBV2, the J gene TRBJ2-1; 12 nucleotides align to TRBD2. The germline CDR1 and CDR2 sequences are SNHLY and FYNNEI. This CDR3 is built from 14 residues. Trimming cost V 6 bases and J 8 bases; bases outside gene matches: 5. CDR3 DNA sequence: TGTGCCAGCAGAAAGACTAGCGGGAGCGATGAGCAGTTCTTC. It codes for CASRKTSGSDEQFF.

This clone came up a few times. In nucleotides, the CDR3 is TGTGCCAGCAGCGATACTAGCGGGGGGGCCGCCGGGGAGCTGTTTTTT. Protein sequence: CASSDTSGGAAGELFF. The chain employs TRBV7-3 and TRBJ2-2; 13 positions agree with TRBD2. With 5 bases clipped from V and 6 bases from J, the junction kept 6 bases outside the gene matches. Germline CDR1 SGHTA, CDR2 FQGTGA. The CDR3 extends over 16 amino acids.

V gene TRBV5-6 combines with J gene TRBJ1-2; 9 nucleotides match TRBD1. Germline V gene sequence: CDR1 SGHDT, CDR2 YYEEEE. CDR3 length: 14 amino acids. Trimming at V came to 3 bases and at J to 7 bases, leaving 7 bases not matched to a gene. CDR3 bases: TGTGCCAGCAGCTCCTGGGCGGACAGGGGTGGCTACACCTTC. Translating gives CASSSWADRGGYTF.

Concerning this clone itself: In the same sample, other DNA sequences code for this CDR3. The chain links TRBV10-3 to TRBJ1-6, with unresolved D. The V end lost 10 bases, the J end lost 10 bases, and 14 bases lay between the germline ends. This CDR3 spans 12 amino acids. The germline V gene has CDR1 ENHRY and CDR2 SYGVKD. CDR3 sequence: CATAQGESPLHF. CDR3 sequence (DNA): TGTGCCACAGCACAAGGAGAGTCACCCCTCCACTTT.

The J gene is TRBJ2-7, the V gene TRBV7-9; D is unclear. This CDR3 has 11 amino acids. V lost 5 bases to trimming and J lost 6 bases, with 8 bases between them. Germline values: CDR1 SEHNR, CDR2 FQNEAQ (reference sequence). CDR3: CASSRFGEQYF. In DNA, the CDR3 is TGTGCCAGCAGCCGGTTTGGCGAGCAGTACTTC.

V and J are TRBV7-6 and TRBJ2-7; the D gene is possibly TRBD2 (7 bases). This CDR3 has 15 amino acids. Per the germline V gene, CDR1 is SGHVS and CDR2 is FNYEAQ. Trimming stripped 5 bases from V and 7 bases from J, with 21 bases between. DNA of the CDR3: TGTGCCAGCAGCCATTCCTTGGCGGGGGCCTTTGAGCAGTACTTC. This encodes CASSHSLAGAFEQYF.